The present TCR beta chain was sequenced within a study of OX40 agonist ivuxolimab in advanced cancers. Turning to the study itself: At 0.01 to 10 mg/kg, ivuxolimab was administered intravenously to patients every 2 weeks. Aged roughly 23 to 85 with a mean of roughly 65 years, they were about 83% male.

Method: immunoSEQ multiplex PCR; TCRdb's copy keeps in-frame clones and lacks some. This table has roughly 36,000 clones, roughly 68% appearing once. To note about this clone: Its antigen is unknown.

V shed 6 bases, J shed 8 bases, and the junction held 3 bases outside the gene matches. CDR1 and CDR2 (germline): MNHNS, SASEGT. The CDR3 length is 12 residues. Study-wide results and caveats: Clones of CD4+ and CD8+ blood T cells grew by week 6 at doses of 0.1 to 3.0 mg/kg.

The source material was CD4+ or CD8+ T cells sorted from blood, sampled in a trial of the OX40 agonist ivuxolimab. The sequence derives from an adult with an advanced solid tumor such as melanoma, head and neck, liver or kidney cancer. The chain employs TRBV6-1 and TRBJ1-2; 10 bases map to TRBD1. CDR3 coding DNA: TGTGCCAGCAGCGGACAGGGGGTGGGCTACACCTTC. Its protein product is CASSGQGVGYTF.